Included here is one T cell receptor beta chain sequence, with context. Its specificity is not known. The data belong to a study of CD8 T cells in ankylosing spondylitis. Study-wide points: Made up of under 10 highly homologous variants, a TCR beta motif appeared characteristic of ankylosing spondylitis blood. As reported, disease-linked clones showed significant enrichment in matched ankylosing spondylitis synovial fluid.

The V and J ends lost 5 bases and 8 bases respectively, with 10 bases between them. CDR1 is SGHAT and CDR2 is FQNNGV in the germline V gene. This CDR3 is built from 12 residues. Library preparation for TCR beta used quantitative 5'-RACE with molecular barcodes. TCRdb redid the calling of the 5' RACE reads with MiXCR, one entry per CDR3 protein. The sample lists about 540,000 distinct CDR3 sequences; roughly an eighth were seen once. Sequencing input: blood, either unsorted or a sorted T cell fraction (not recorded which). This TCR came from a male donor with ankylosing spondylitis. The chain combines TRBV11-2 with TRBJ2-1; possible D gene TRBD2, 5 bases. As DNA, the CDR3 is TGTGCCAGCAGCCCCACTAGTTATGAGCAGTTCTTC. It specifies CASSPTSYEQFF.